The 24 T cell receptor beta chains listed next were all sequenced from one sample in a study of shared clonotypes between healthy human individuals. TCRdb's copy holds only in-frame clones and misses some; the assay was immunoSEQ multiplex PCR. The sample comprises hundreds of thousands of clones, roughly 70% of which are singletons, and approximately 1.6% rests with the top ten. The sample consisted of memory CD4+ T cells sorted from blood. Subset in this sample: CD45RA-negative fraction. Receptors were obtained from a woman in her twenties or thirties in good health.

V and J are TRBV19 and TRBJ1-4; the match to TRBD1 covers 7 bases. V lost 5 bases, J lost 3 bases, and 3 bases stayed unmatched. Germline loops: CDR1 LNHDA, CDR2 SQIVND (reference sequence). There are 14 residues in the CDR3. The CDR3: CASSLDRSNEKLFF. The CDR3 nucleotides are TGTGCCAGTAGTCTGGACAGGTCTAATGAAAAACTGTTTTTT.

This chain connects TRBV6-4 to TRBJ1-2; no definite D call. The germline V gene encodes CDR1 MRHNA and CDR2 SNTAGT. V shed 4 bases and J shed 6 bases, with 18 bases lying between them. The CDR3 length is 15 residues. The CDR3, as DNA: TGTGCCAGCAGTGTGTTTTTAGGGAGTGTGGATGGCTACACCTTC. This gives the protein CASSVFLGSVDGYTF.

V gene TRBV5-4 combines with J gene TRBJ1-5, with D perhaps matching TRBD1 (6 bases). The CDR3 runs to 16 residues. Per the germline V gene, CDR1 is SGHNT and CDR2 is YYREEE (reference sequence). The V end was cut by 4 bases, the J end by 5 bases, with 19 bases between. The CDR3 sequence: CASSMYAGAGDQPQHF. The CDR3 DNA is TGTGCCAGCAGCATGTACGCAGGGGCTGGTGATCAGCCCCAGCATTTT.

J is TRBJ2-7 and V is TRBV10-2; 7 positions agree with TRBD2. Germline assignment: CDR1 WSHSY and CDR2 SAAADI. V lost 6 bases, J lost 7 bases, and 9 bases stayed unmatched. The CDR3 sequence is 13 residues long. The CDR3 spells CASRPSGPEEQYF. CDR3 DNA sequence: TGCGCCAGCAGACCTAGCGGACCTGAAGAGCAGTACTTC.

The chain employs TRBV5-1 and TRBJ1-1, with no clear D. Germline CDR1 reads SGHRS; CDR2 reads YFSETQ. This CDR3 spans 15 amino acids. V was shortened by 0 bases and J by 0 bases, with 9 bases between the two germline ends. The CDR3 region has the DNA TGCGCCAGCAGCTTGGCCCTTGGTATGAACACTGAAGCTTTCTTT. Its translation: CASSLALGMNTEAFF.

The CDR3 loop is CASSIVDGDYEQYF. The CDR3 DNA follows: TGTGCCAGTAGTATAGTTGACGGAGACTACGAGCAGTACTTC. This chain uses TRBV19 with TRBJ2-7; unclear D gene. Trimming pared 1 base from V and 3 bases from J, leaving 10 bases between. There are 14 residues in the CDR3. Germline loops: CDR1 LNHDA, CDR2 SQIVND (reference sequence).

The chain joins TRBV19 to TRBJ2-2; D is possibly TRBD2 (6 bases). Germline V lookup: CDR1 LNHDA, CDR2 SQIVND (reference sequence). Trimming took 5 bases from V and 7 from J, leaving 20 bases between them. CDR3 length: 16 amino acids. The CDR3 protein is CASSRLEAPLGGELFF. CDR3 sequence (DNA): TGTGCCAGTAGTCGACTAGAGGCTCCTCTAGGCGGGGAGCTGTTTTTT.

This clone turned up a few times. In DNA form, the CDR3 reads TGTGCCAGCAGCCAAAACATAGCGAACACTGAAGCTTTCTTT. Protein product: CASSQNIANTEAFF. The chain recombines TRBV14 with TRBJ1-1; D gene uncertain. The CDR3 is 14 amino acids. V was cut by 2 bases and J by 1 base, with 8 bases left in between. Germline CDR1 is SGHDN and CDR2 is FVKESK.

The rearrangement uses TRBV19 and TRBJ2-4, with a tentative D call TRBD1 (5 bases). Germline V gene sequence: CDR1 LNHDA, CDR2 SQIVND (reference sequence). CDR3 length: 14 amino acids. Trimming shortened V by 7 bases and J by 7 bases, and 17 bases separated the two germline ends. CDR3 nucleotides: TGTGCCAGTACCTCAGGACACCTAAGGAACATTCAGTACTTC. Protein: CASTSGHLRNIQYF.

The rearrangement joins TRBV7-6 to TRBJ2-5; TRBD2 matches 12 bases. The V and J ends lost 5 bases and 2 bases, in that order; junction bases with no gene match: 6. Germline CDR1 and CDR2: SGHVS and FNYEAQ. This CDR3 region has 16 residues. The chain's CDR3 is CASSRTSGTQQETQYF. The CDR3 coding sequence is TGTGCCAGCAGCAGGACTAGCGGGACCCAACAAGAGACCCAGTACTTC.

J is TRBJ2-7 and V is TRBV18; D remains unclear. The CDR3 has 15 residues. The V end was cut by 3 bases, the J end by 5 bases, with 17 bases between. Germline CDR1 reads KGHSH; CDR2 reads LQKENI. This chain's CDR3 is CASSPKKLPVHEQYF. The DNA for the CDR3 is TGTGCCAGCTCACCCAAAAAACTCCCAGTTCACGAGCAGTACTTC.

The sample holds a few counts of this clone. The rearrangement joins TRBV6-5 to TRBJ1-6; D remains ambiguous. Germline lookup yields CDR1 MNHEY and CDR2 SVGAGI. This CDR3 region has 15 residues. Trimming took 2 bases from V and 0 from J, leaving 5 bases between them. The CDR3 region is CASSYSASYNSPLHF. In DNA form, the CDR3 reads TGTGCCAGCAGTTACAGCGCCTCCTATAATTCACCCCTCCACTTT.

The V and J genes are TRBV29-1 and TRBJ2-3, with 8 positions matching TRBD2. Per the germline V gene, CDR1 is SQVTM and CDR2 is ANQGSEA. This CDR3 comprises 12 residues. Trimming cost V 7 bases and J 5 bases; bases outside gene matches: 5. CDR3 protein: CSAQRERDTQYF. The CDR3 DNA follows: TGCAGCGCCCAGCGGGAGAGAGATACGCAGTATTTT.

This clone showed up just once. Germline and junction disagree at one end, which may indicate a read error. V is TRBV30 and J is TRBJ2-5; D call uncertain. The CDR3 runs 11 residues. The germline gives CDR1 GTSNPN, CDR2 SVGIG (reference sequence). CDR3 DNA: TGTGCCTGGAGTGATCAAGTGACCCAGTACTTC. This encodes CAWSDQVTQYF.

The chain employs TRBV14 and TRBJ2-6, with 11 bases lining up with TRBD1. Looked up from germline, CDR1 is SGHDN and CDR2 is FVKESK. The length of the CDR3 is 17 residues. V gave up 3 bases and J gave up 2 bases; unmatched junction bases: 3. This CDR3 reads CASSQDRGRTGANVLTF. The CDR3 coding sequence is TGTGCCAGCAGCCAGGACAGGGGGCGGACTGGGGCCAACGTCCTGACTTTC.

This chain links TRBV10-3 with TRBJ2-3; D call uncertain. CDR3 length: 11 amino acids. Germline assignment: CDR1 ENHRY and CDR2 SYGVKD. Trimming left V 6 bases short and J 4 bases short, with 5 bases between. The CDR3 is CAISPADTQYF. The CDR3 bases are TGTGCCATCAGCCCGGCAGATACGCAGTATTTT.

This clone was recorded many times. The chain carries TRBV5-1 and TRBJ2-5, with TRBD2 identical over 8 bases. The ends lost 3 bases at V and 4 bases at J; junction bases unmatched: 11. CDR3 size: 16 residues. In germline, CDR1 is SGHRS, CDR2 YFSETQ. For the CDR3, the DNA is TGCGCCAGCAGCTGGACTCCGGGACTAGGGTTAGAGACCCAGTACTTC. Protein: CASSWTPGLGLETQYF.

This clone was seen just once. The chain recombines TRBV7-9 with TRBJ1-1; D is unresolved. With 5 bases removed from V and 6 bases from J, the gap between germline ends came to 13 bases. CDR3 length equals 13 residues. Germline loops: CDR1 SEHNR, CDR2 FQNEAQ (reference sequence). As DNA, the CDR3 is TGTGCCAGCAGCCTCCTGACCGGACCTGAAGCTTTCTTT. It is translated as CASSLLTGPEAFF.

The CDR3 loop reads CSADGSYEQYF. The CDR3, as DNA: TGCAGTGCTGACGGGAGCTACGAGCAGTACTTC. The chain employs TRBV20-1 and TRBJ2-7; D might be TRBD2 (6 bases). Trimming took off 5 bases at V and 3 bases at J, with 8 bases between the two ends. Per germline, CDR1 DFQATT and CDR2 SNEGSKA (reference sequence). The CDR3 contains 11 residues.

This clone was seen only a few times. The chain joins TRBV28 to TRBJ2-2, with no clear D. The CDR3 spans 12 residues. Trimming cost V 5 bases and J 4 bases, with 5 bases left between them. CDR1 is MDHEN, CDR2 SYDVKM, per germline. CDR3 in amino acids: CASSPPTGELFF. CDR3 coding DNA: TGTGCCAGCAGTCCCCCCACCGGGGAGCTGTTTTTT.

The chain joins TRBV4-1 to TRBJ2-5; 8 bases map to TRBD2. The end of the DNA fits TRBJ2-7 better, so the J call may be wrong. This CDR3 comprises 14 residues. Germline CDR1 reads MGHRA; CDR2 reads YSYEKL. CDR3 sequence: CASSRTSGSYEQYF. CDR3 coding DNA: TGCGCCAGCAGCCGCACTAGCGGCTCCTACGAGCAGTACTTC.

The chain combines TRBV2 with TRBJ2-2; TRBD2 agrees at 9 bases. The CDR3 covers 13 residues. The germline V gene has CDR1 SNHLY and CDR2 FYNNEI. Unmatched junction bases numbered 4, after V lost 8 bases and J lost 6 bases. The CDR3 DNA sequence: TGTGCCAGCGGACTAGCGCGAGCCGGGGAGCTGTTTTTT. It codes for CASGLARAGELFF.

The chain employs TRBV7-9 and TRBJ1-2, with D perhaps matching TRBD1 (6 bases). The germline V and J ends were trimmed by 4 bases and 8 bases, with 17 bases remaining between them. Germline V gives CDR1 SEHNR, CDR2 FQNEAQ (reference sequence). The CDR3 is 14 residues long. In nucleotides, the CDR3 is TGTGCCAGCAGCTCCATGGGACAATTTGAAGGCTACACCTTC. Its protein product is CASSSMGQFEGYTF.

This clone occurred many times. The chain has TRBV7-9 and TRBJ1-4; unclear D gene. Per germline, CDR1 SEHNR and CDR2 FQNEAQ (reference sequence). Between the trimmed V and J ends, which lost 5 bases and 0 bases, there was a span of 16 bases. The CDR3 covers 17 residues. DNA for the CDR3: TGTGCCAGCAGCCCAACCCCCTACAGAGCAACTAATGAAAAACTGTTTTTT. Its protein product is CASSPTPYRATNEKLFF. The variable domain in full, completed from reference TRBV7-9 and TRBJ1-4, reads DTGVSQNPRHKITKRGQNVTFRCDPISEHNRLYWYRQTLGQGPEFLTYFQNEAQLEKSRLLSDRFSAERPKGSFSTLEIQRTEQGDSAMYLCASSPTPYRATNEKLFFGSGTQLSVL.